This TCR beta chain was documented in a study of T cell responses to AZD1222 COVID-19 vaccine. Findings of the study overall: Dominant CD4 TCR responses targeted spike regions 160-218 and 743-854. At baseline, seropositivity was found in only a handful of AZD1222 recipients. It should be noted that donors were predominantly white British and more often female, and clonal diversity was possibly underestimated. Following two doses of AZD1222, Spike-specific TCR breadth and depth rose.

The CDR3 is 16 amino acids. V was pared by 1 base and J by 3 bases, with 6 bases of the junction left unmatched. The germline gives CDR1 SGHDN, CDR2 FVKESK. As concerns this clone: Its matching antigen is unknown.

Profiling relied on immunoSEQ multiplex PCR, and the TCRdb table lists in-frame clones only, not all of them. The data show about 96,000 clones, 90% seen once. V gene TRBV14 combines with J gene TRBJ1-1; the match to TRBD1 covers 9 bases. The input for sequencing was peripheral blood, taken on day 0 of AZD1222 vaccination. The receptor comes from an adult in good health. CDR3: CASSQGQGVWDTEAFF. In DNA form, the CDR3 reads TGTGCCAGCAGCCAAGGACAGGGGGTGTGGGACACTGAAGCTTTCTTT.